This TCR beta chain was sequenced during a study of blood T cell repertoires in COVID-19. The wider study: COVID-19 samples collected from the United States, Italy and Spain covered acute and convalescent phases.

The CDR3 is made up of 14 amino acids. Germline CDR1 reads MGHDK; CDR2 reads SYGVNS. Trimming pared 1 base from V and 7 bases from J, leaving 11 bases between. The data were produced by immunoSEQ multiplex PCR, yet TCRdb's version contains in-frame clones alone and is incomplete. In the table there are some 220,000 clones, 83% of which are singletons. Seattle participants joined during active infection and were tracked over time. The TCR originated in a young woman with COVID-19, enrolled during active disease. The source material was peripheral blood. The chain has TRBV25-1 and TRBJ1-5; a weak D match, TRBD1 (5 bases). The CDR3 DNA sequence: TGTGCCAGCAGTGAATGGGGGGGGGAACAGCCCCAGCATTTT. Its translation: CASSEWGGEQPQHF.